The T cell receptor beta chain under discussion was sequenced for a study of T-cell memory formation after mild COVID-19. Study-level background: For the most part, TCR clusters were specific to one donor.

The authors produced TCR alpha and TCR beta cDNA libraries with sample barcodes and UMIs by 5'RACE using constant-segment primers. TCRdb itself ran the 5' RACE reads through MiXCR, one entry per CDR3 protein. The data contain about 450,000 distinct CDR3 sequences, less than 25% of them singletons. With 7 bases removed from V and 12 bases from J, the gap between germline ends came to 19 bases. CDR3 length: 14 residues. The clonotype was recovered from an adult woman who had mild COVID-19 (a few samples of this study predate the infection). Cell type and time point are not known. The chain is built from TRBV12-3 or TRBV12-4 and TRBJ1-6; D call uncertain. Sequencing was performed on PBMCs or a T cell subset sorted from them (not recorded which). The CDR3 region is CASTTPGGSLPLHF. CDR3 sequence (DNA): TGTGCCAGCACTACTCCGGGCGGCTCGTTACCCCTCCACTTT.